The subject of this entry is one T cell receptor (beta chain). Its target is unknown. This record belongs to a study of blood T cells in healthy people across ages. Broader study findings: It was the long-lived donors that had more naive CD4+ cells and higher diversity than aged donors. The percentage of naive T cells correlated strongly with TCR beta diversity.

Primed by a sample-barcoded 5' primer and a J-beta primer mix, a second PCR proceeded for about 7 to 12 cycles. TCRdb reprocessed the 5' RACE reads with MiXCR, giving one entry per CDR3 protein. The sample includes some 1.6 million distinct CDR3 sequences, about 31% of them seen just once. This CDR3 spans 12 amino acids. V lost 2 bases and J 6 bases, leaving 8 bases between the germline ends. From germline, CDR1 is SGHKS and CDR2 YYEKEE (reference sequence). Sequencing input: blood. This chain links TRBV5-5 with TRBJ1-2; D not certain. The TCR originated in a young woman in good health. CDR3 bases: TGTGCCAGCAGCTTAGCGAGGAATGGCTACACCTTC. The encoded protein is CASSLARNGYTF.